The TCR beta chain under discussion was sequenced for a study of T cell responses to AZD1222 COVID-19 vaccine. Assay: immunoSEQ multiplex PCR; the TCRdb copy retains only in-frame clones and omits some. The data contain 180,000 or so clones, 88% of them singletons. Notes on the study in general: There were mostly white British donors and more females than males, and clonal diversity was possibly underestimated. The CD4 TCRs associated with vaccination extended across spike and predominated at 160-218 and 743-854. Seropositive status at baseline applied to only five or six AZD1222 recipients.

Concerning this clone: Its antigen is not identified.

Looked up from germline, CDR1 is MNHEY and CDR2 is SVGEGT. The CDR3 is 11 amino acids. V gave up 6 bases and J gave up 6 bases, with 8 bases separating them. This TCR was sampled from an adult who received the AZD1222 COVID-19 vaccine. This chain links TRBV6-2 or TRBV6-3 with TRBJ1-2, with unresolved D. Here the sequenced sample was peripheral blood, taken 28 days after the second AZD1222 dose. The CDR3 DNA sequence: TGTGCCAGCAGCCCCCGCGATGGCTACACCTTC. Residues: CASSPRDGYTF.